This T cell receptor beta chain is from a study of blood T cell repertoires in COVID-19. Original analysis: Reference gene primer amplification gave nucleated cell count estimates. Some clones are missing from TCRdb's copy, which holds only in-frame ones; the method was immunoSEQ multiplex PCR. Clonal size and the V and J genes are those of that table, whereas D and trimming came from the DNA. The sample consists of fewer than 350,000 clones, approximately 90% of them appearing once. CDR1 GTSNPN and CDR2 SVGIG come from the germline V gene (reference sequence). The V and J ends lost 3 bases and 6 bases respectively, with 17 bases between them. The CDR3 spans 15 residues. Participant age was roughly 18 to 100 years, and participants resided in approximately 25 US areas.

Sequencing was done on a sample of PBMCs or T cells enriched from blood (not recorded which). The V gene is TRBV30, the J gene TRBJ2-2; D unclear. The TCR originated in an older woman in a cohort exposed to, infected with or recovered from COVID-19 (not recorded which). The CDR3 DNA is TGTGCCTGGAGGAAGACTGCATCTGGTGCCGGGGAGCTGTTTTTT. Its translation: CAWRKTASGAGELFF.